The rows below give T cell receptor beta chains drawn from one sample of a study of T-cell reconstitution after alpha-beta-depleted transplantation in children. TCRdb re-analysed the PCR reads in MiXCR, keeping a single row per CDR3 protein. The sample includes under 20,000 distinct CDR3 sequences, roughly 13% of them seen just once. This material consisted of PBMCs, mostly from graft donor cells, taken 60 days after TCRalphabeta/CD19-depleted stem cell transplant. Every receptor here comes from a female patient aged 2 to 10 who had a stem cell transplant for congenital amegakaryocytic thrombocytopenia, so the T cells may come from the graft donor. CDR3s include the opening cysteine and the closing phenylalanine or tryptophan. A D gene is named only where the DNA matches it firmly. Size is omitted from some rows. Given values are once, few, many or a class for expanded clones.

d_gene: .; v_gene: TRBV25-1; abundance: many; j_gene: TRBJ2-5; CDR3nt: TGTGCCAGCAGTGTGGACCTAAGGGGGACCCAGTACTTC; CDR3aa: CASSVDLRGTQYF
d_gene: .; v_gene: TRBV5-5; abundance: many; j_gene: TRBJ2-5; CDR3nt: TGTGCCAGCAGCCGGTTGGGGAACCAAGAGACCCAGTACTTC; CDR3aa: CASSRLGNQETQYF
d_gene: TRBD2; v_gene: TRBV2; abundance: many; j_gene: TRBJ2-1; CDR3nt: TGTGCCAGCAGGGCGGGACTAGCGGGACCCAATGAGCAGTTCTTC; CDR3aa: CASRAGLAGPNEQFF
d_gene: TRBD2; v_gene: TRBV7-9; abundance: .; j_gene: TRBJ2-1; CDR3nt: TGTGCCAGCAGCCCCGGGACTAGCTCGCCTGAGCAGTTCTTC; CDR3aa: CASSPGTSSPEQFF
d_gene: .; v_gene: TRBV5-1; abundance: many; j_gene: TRBJ2-1; CDR3nt: TGCGCCAGCAGCCAGACGGGGAATGAGCAGTTCTTC; CDR3aa: CASSQTGNEQFF
d_gene: .; v_gene: TRBV5-1; abundance: many; j_gene: TRBJ1-2; CDR3nt: TGCGCCAGCAGCTTGGAGGCAGCCTATGGCTACACCTTC; CDR3aa: CASSLEAAYGYTF
d_gene: TRBD1; v_gene: TRBV6-5; abundance: .; j_gene: TRBJ1-5; CDR3nt: TGTGCCAGCAGTTCAAGACAGGGAAAACAGCCCCAGCATTTT; CDR3aa: CASSSRQGKQPQHF
d_gene: .; v_gene: TRBV15; abundance: .; j_gene: TRBJ2-4; CDR3nt: TGTGCCACCAGCAGAGTTCCCTTGCCGACCCCCAAAAACATTCAGTACTTC; CDR3aa: CATSRVPLPTPKNIQYF
d_gene: .; v_gene: TRBV4-2; abundance: many; j_gene: TRBJ2-2; CDR3nt: TGTGCCAGCAGCCAATCCGGGAGAAGCACCGGGGAGCTGTTTTTT; CDR3aa: CASSQSGRSTGELFF
d_gene: .; v_gene: TRBV7-2; abundance: many; j_gene: TRBJ2-1; CDR3nt: TGTGCCAGCAGCTTATATCTGTTCGGTGAGCAGTTCTTC; CDR3aa: CASSLYLFGEQFF
d_gene: TRBD2; v_gene: TRBV5-1; abundance: many; j_gene: TRBJ2-1; CDR3nt: TGCGCCAGCAGCTTGGTTGGGGGAGGGTACTCCAATGAGCAGTTCTTC; CDR3aa: CASSLVGGGYSNEQFF
d_gene: .; v_gene: TRBV29-1; abundance: many; j_gene: TRBJ1-1; CDR3nt: TGCAGCGCACCACTCCCAGGGAACACTGAAGCTTTCTTT; CDR3aa: CSAPLPGNTEAFF
d_gene: .; v_gene: TRBV11-2; abundance: many; j_gene: TRBJ2-3; CDR3nt: TGTGCCAGCAGCTTAGATGTGGATACGCAGTATTTT; CDR3aa: CASSLDVDTQYF
d_gene: .; v_gene: TRBV7-9; abundance: many; j_gene: TRBJ2-1; CDR3nt: TGTGCCAGCAGCCCCGGGGCGCCGGAAAATGAGCAGTTCTTC; CDR3aa: CASSPGAPENEQFF
d_gene: .; v_gene: TRBV6-5; abundance: many; j_gene: TRBJ2-5; CDR3nt: TGTGCCAGCAGTTATCTTCCGGCGGAGACCCAGTACTTC; CDR3aa: CASSYLPAETQYF
d_gene: .; v_gene: TRBV5-1; abundance: many; j_gene: TRBJ2-3; CDR3nt: TGCGCCAGCAGCTTCCGGGCCGCAGATACGCAGTATTTT; CDR3aa: CASSFRAADTQYF
d_gene: TRBD2; v_gene: TRBV9; abundance: many; j_gene: TRBJ2-1; CDR3nt: TGTGCCAGCAGCGTAGCGTTAGCGGGAGTCTACAATGAGCAGTTCTTC; CDR3aa: CASSVALAGVYNEQFF
d_gene: .; v_gene: TRBV15; abundance: many; j_gene: TRBJ2-7; CDR3nt: TGTGCCACCAGCAGGATAGCGGCAGGTATATACGAGCAGTACTTC; CDR3aa: CATSRIAAGIYEQYF
d_gene: .; v_gene: TRBV20-1; abundance: many; j_gene: TRBJ2-1; CDR3nt: TGCAGTGCTGGCGGACCCTACAATGAGCAGTTCTTC; CDR3aa: CSAGGPYNEQFF
d_gene: .; v_gene: TRBV11-2; abundance: many; j_gene: TRBJ2-3; CDR3nt: TGTGCCAGCAGCCCCTACCTACAGAGCGCCACAGATACGCAGTATTTT; CDR3aa: CASSPYLQSATDTQYF
d_gene: TRBD2; v_gene: TRBV6-2/TRBV6-3; abundance: few; j_gene: TRBJ2-2; CDR3nt: TGTGCCAGCAGTTGGCCCCTAGCGGGAGACACCGGGGAGCTGTTTTTT; CDR3aa: CASSWPLAGDTGELFF
d_gene: .; v_gene: TRBV7-8; abundance: many; j_gene: TRBJ2-3; CDR3nt: TGTGCCAGCAGCCACGCCCCTGCGACAGCCCTCACAGATACGCAGTATTTT; CDR3aa: CASSHAPATALTDTQYF
d_gene: .; v_gene: TRBV15; abundance: many; j_gene: TRBJ1-4; CDR3nt: TGTGCCACCAGCAGAGACGCAACTAATGAAAAACTGTTTTTT; CDR3aa: CATSRDATNEKLFF
d_gene: .; v_gene: TRBV28; abundance: many; j_gene: TRBJ2-7; CDR3nt: TGTGCCAGCAGTACTATAAGCCCCAAGGACGAGCAGTACTTC; CDR3aa: CASSTISPKDEQYF
d_gene: .; v_gene: TRBV2; abundance: .; j_gene: TRBJ2-4; CDR3nt: TGTGCCAGCAGTGAGGTTCTAGCCAAAAACATTCAGTACTTC; CDR3aa: CASSEVLAKNIQYF
d_gene: .; v_gene: TRBV20-1; abundance: many; j_gene: TRBJ2-3; CDR3nt: TGCAGTGCTAGTGGTAGCGAGTGGGATACGCAGTATTTT; CDR3aa: CSASGSEWDTQYF
d_gene: .; v_gene: TRBV20-1; abundance: many; j_gene: TRBJ2-4; CDR3nt: TGCAGTGCTAGTAGTAGCGCCAGGCGGTTAGCCAAAAACATTCAGTACTTC; CDR3aa: CSASSSARRLAKNIQYF
d_gene: .; v_gene: TRBV15; abundance: many; j_gene: TRBJ1-5; CDR3nt: TGTGCCACCAGCGCCCGCGACCAGCCCCAGCATTTT; CDR3aa: CATSARDQPQHF
d_gene: TRBD1; v_gene: TRBV7-9; abundance: many; j_gene: TRBJ2-1; CDR3nt: TGTGCCAGCAGCTCGGGGACAGGATCCTACAATGAGCAGTTCTTC; CDR3aa: CASSSGTGSYNEQFF
d_gene: .; v_gene: TRBV18; abundance: many; j_gene: TRBJ2-1; CDR3nt: TGTGCCAGCTCACCCCCCGGGTACAATGAGCAGTTCTTC; CDR3aa: CASSPPGYNEQFF